The present TCR beta chain was sequenced within a study of cytomegalovirus exposure and HLA in healthy donors. Study observations and caveats: Data from an earlier analysis indicated that most TCR beta V segments were productive either about 87% or about 30% of the time.

A word on this clone: Its specificity is not known.

This PCR relied on a set of 60 Vbeta primers and 13 Jbeta primers. Sequenced by immunoSEQ multiplex PCR; TCRdb stores in-frame clones only, minus some. The sample lists over 120,000 clones; about 84% were seen once. The CDR3 loop spans 15 amino acids. Deletions cut 4 bases from V and 0 bases from J, with 9 bases between. Germline V CDR1 and CDR2: MDHEN, SYDVKM. This TCR came from a man aged 50 or older in good health and CMV-seronegative. Sequences were obtained from PBMCs. The chain couples TRBV28 to TRBJ1-4, with D unresolved. For the CDR3, the DNA is TGTGCCAGCAGTTATGAGGCTACAACTAATGAAAAACTGTTTTTT. It specifies CASSYEATTNEKLFF.